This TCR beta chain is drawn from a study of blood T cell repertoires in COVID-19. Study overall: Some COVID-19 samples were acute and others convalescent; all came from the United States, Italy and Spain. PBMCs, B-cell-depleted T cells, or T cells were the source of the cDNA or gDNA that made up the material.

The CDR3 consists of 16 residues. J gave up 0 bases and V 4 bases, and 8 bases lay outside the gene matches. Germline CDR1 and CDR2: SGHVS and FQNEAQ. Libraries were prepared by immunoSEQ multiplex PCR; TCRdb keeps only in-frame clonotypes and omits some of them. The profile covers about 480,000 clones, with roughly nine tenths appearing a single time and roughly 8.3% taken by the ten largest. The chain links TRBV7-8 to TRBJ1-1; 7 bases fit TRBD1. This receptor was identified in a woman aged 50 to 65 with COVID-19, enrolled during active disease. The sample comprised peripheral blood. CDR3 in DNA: TGTGCCAGCAGCTCGGGACAGAAGATCATGAACACTGAAGCTTTCTTT. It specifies CASSSGQKIMNTEAFF.